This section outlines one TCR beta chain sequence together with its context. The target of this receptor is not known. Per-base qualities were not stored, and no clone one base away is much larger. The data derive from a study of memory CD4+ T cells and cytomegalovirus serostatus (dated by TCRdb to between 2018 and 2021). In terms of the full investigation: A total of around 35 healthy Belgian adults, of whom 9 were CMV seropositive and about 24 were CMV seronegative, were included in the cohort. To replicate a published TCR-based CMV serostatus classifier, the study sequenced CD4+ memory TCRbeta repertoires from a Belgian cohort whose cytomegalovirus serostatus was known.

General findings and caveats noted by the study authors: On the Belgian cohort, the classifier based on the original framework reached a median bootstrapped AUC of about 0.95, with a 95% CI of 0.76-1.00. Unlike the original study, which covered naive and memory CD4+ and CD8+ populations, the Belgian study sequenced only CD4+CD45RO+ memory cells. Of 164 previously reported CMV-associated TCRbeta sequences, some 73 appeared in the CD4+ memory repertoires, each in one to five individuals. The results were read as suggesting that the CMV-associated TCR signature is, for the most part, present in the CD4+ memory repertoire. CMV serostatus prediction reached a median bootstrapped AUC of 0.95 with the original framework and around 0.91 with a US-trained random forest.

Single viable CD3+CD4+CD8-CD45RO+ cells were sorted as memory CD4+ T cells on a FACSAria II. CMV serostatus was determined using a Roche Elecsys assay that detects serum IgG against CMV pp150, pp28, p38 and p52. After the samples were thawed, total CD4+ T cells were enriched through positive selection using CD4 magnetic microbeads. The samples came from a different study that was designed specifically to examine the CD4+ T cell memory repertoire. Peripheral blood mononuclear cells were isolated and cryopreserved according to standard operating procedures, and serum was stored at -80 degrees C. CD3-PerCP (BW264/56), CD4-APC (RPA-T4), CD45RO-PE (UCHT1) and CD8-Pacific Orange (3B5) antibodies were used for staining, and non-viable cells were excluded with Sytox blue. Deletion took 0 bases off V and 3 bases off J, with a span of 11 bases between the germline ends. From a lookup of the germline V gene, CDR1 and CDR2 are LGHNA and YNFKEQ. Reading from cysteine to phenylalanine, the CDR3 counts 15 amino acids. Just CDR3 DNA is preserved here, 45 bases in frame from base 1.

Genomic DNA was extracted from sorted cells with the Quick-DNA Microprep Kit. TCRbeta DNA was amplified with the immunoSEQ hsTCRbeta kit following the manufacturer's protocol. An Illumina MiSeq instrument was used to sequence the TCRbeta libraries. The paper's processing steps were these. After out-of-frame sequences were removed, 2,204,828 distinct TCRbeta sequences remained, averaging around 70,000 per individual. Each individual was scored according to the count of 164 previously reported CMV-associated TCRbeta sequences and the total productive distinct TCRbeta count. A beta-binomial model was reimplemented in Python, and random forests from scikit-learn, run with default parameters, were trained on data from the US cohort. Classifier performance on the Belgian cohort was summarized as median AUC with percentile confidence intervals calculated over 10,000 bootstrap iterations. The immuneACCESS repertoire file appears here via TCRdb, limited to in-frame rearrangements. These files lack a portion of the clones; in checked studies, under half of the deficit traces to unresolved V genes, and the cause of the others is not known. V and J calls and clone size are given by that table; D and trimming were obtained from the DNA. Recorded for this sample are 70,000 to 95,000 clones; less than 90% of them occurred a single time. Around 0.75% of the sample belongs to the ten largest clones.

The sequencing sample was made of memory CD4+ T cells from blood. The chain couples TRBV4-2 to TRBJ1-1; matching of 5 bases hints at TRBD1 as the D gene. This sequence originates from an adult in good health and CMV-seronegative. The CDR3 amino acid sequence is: CASSQEAGRYTEAFF. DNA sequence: TGTGCCAGCAGCCAAGAGGCAGGGAGGTACACTGAAGCTTTCTTT.